This TCR beta chain emerged from a study of cytomegalovirus exposure and HLA in healthy donors. Study-level results: It was reported in a later analysis that an Asian-associated ancestry cluster showed fewer N-insertions than the roughly 620-donor mean. The study assumed roughly uniform donor sequencing depth for presence/absence analyses. A prior analysis recorded that most TCR beta V segments were productive about 90% or about 30% of the time.

Turning to this clone: Its target is not known.

Researchers ran the PCR with 60 Vbeta and 13 Jbeta primers. Measured with immunoSEQ multiplex PCR; TCRdb has only the in-frame clones, and not every one. This repertoire shows 150,000 to 200,000 clones, around three quarters found once; its top ten account for about 2.2%. Germline CDR1 and CDR2: MNHEY and SVGAGI. This CDR3 region has 13 residues. Trimming cost V 0 bases and J 8 bases, with 8 bases left between them. The sequenced sample was PBMCs. The chain combines TRBV6-5 with TRBJ2-1; maybe TRBD1 (5 bases). The sequence was obtained from a woman aged 45-59 years in good health and CMV-seronegative. The CDR3 region is CASSYSIGDEQFF. The CDR3, as DNA: TGTGCCAGCAGTTACTCGATAGGGGATGAGCAGTTCTTC.